Below, 10 T cell receptor beta chains from the same sample are listed, as sequenced in a study of T-cell memory formation after mild COVID-19. One entry per CDR3 protein results from TCRdb running MiXCR on the 5' RACE reads. Altogether 550,000 to 650,000 distinct CDR3 sequences are present, 17% being singletons, with the ten largest covering about 8.6%. Sequencing was done on a sample of PBMCs or a T cell subset sorted from them (not recorded which). The receptors originated from an adult woman who had mild COVID-19 (a few samples of this study predate the infection). Cell type and time point are not known.

This clonotype was detected only a few times. This rearrangement joins TRBV2 to TRBJ1-1, with D perhaps TRBD1 (6 bases). This CDR3 has 14 residues. V lost 6 bases, J lost 4 bases, and 15 bases lay in between. Germline V gene sequence: CDR1 SNHLY, CDR2 FYNNEI. Written as DNA, the CDR3 is TGTGCCAGCAGCTCCTTCGGAGGGGGCACTGAAGCTTTCTTT. Protein product: CASSSFGGGTEAFF.

V usage is TRBV20-1 and J usage is TRBJ2-7; D perhaps matches TRBD1 (6 bases). From germline, CDR1 is DFQATT and CDR2 SNEGSKA (reference sequence). The V gene lost 5 bases and the J gene lost 0 bases, with 14 bases spanning the gap. CDR3 length: 14 amino acids. CDR3 amino acids: CSASDRRTSYEQYF. CDR3 DNA sequence: TGCAGTGCTTCGGACAGAAGGACCTCCTACGAGCAGTACTTC.

This clonotype was counted between two and nine times. V usage is TRBV3-1 and J usage is TRBJ1-3, with D perhaps TRBD1 (6 bases). The CDR3 totals 14 residues. V lost 4 bases, J lost 3 bases, and 10 bases lay in between. The germline V gene encodes CDR1 LGHDT and CDR2 YNNKEL (reference sequence). DNA of the CDR3: TGTGCCAGCAGCCCTAGGGGGTTTGGAAACACCATATATTTT. It codes for CASSPRGFGNTIYF.

This clonotype was counted only a few times. The chain combines TRBV25-1 with TRBJ1-3; 7 bases line up with TRBD1. This CDR3 contains 11 residues. CDR1 and CDR2 from the germline V gene are MGHDK and SYGVNS. Trimming cost V 8 bases and J 8 bases; bases outside gene matches: 3. The CDR3 region is CASQGDDTIYF. In nucleotides, the CDR3 is TGTGCCAGCCAGGGGGATGACACCATATATTTT. Complete variable domain (other parts from reference TRBV25-1 and TRBJ1-3): EADIYQTPRYLVIGTGKKITLECSQTMGHDKMYWYQQDPGMELHLIHYSYGVNSTEKGDLSSESTVSRIRTEHFPLTLESARPSHTSQYLCASQGDDTIYFGEGSWLTVV.

This clonotype was recorded a few times. The gene calls are TRBV2 and TRBJ2-2; perhaps TRBD2 as D (5 bases). V was shortened by 0 bases and J by 2 bases, with 7 bases between the two germline ends. Germline V gene lookup returns CDR1 SNHLY and CDR2 FYNNEI. The CDR3 covers 15 residues. CDR3 bases: TGTGCCAGCAGTGAAGCGAGGACTAACACCGGGGAGCTGTTTTTT. As protein: CASSEARTNTGELFF.

A few counts support this clonotype. The genes are TRBV5-1 and TRBJ2-3; 7 bases agree with TRBD1. Germline CDR1 and CDR2: SGHRS and YFSETQ. Trimming cost V 3 bases and J 3 bases; bases outside gene matches: 4. This CDR3 is 14 amino acids long. CDR3 region: CASSWGTETDTQYF. The CDR3 nucleotides are TGCGCCAGCAGCTGGGGGACAGAAACAGATACGCAGTATTTT. The whole variable domain, filled in from reference TRBV5-1 and TRBJ2-3, reads KAGVTQTPRYLIKTRGQQVTLSCSPISGHRSVSWYQQTPGQGLQFLFEYFSETQRNKGNFPGRFSGRQFSNSRSEMNVSTLELGDSALYLCASSWGTETDTQYFGPGTRLTVL.

The chain links TRBV12-5 to TRBJ1-1; 7 nucleotides agree with TRBD1. The CDR3 is 15 residues long. V trimming: 0 bases; J trimming: 5 bases; junction bases outside the gene matches: 6. Germline assignment: CDR1 LGHNT and CDR2 FRNRAP. CDR3 residues: CASGLVLQDRTEAFF. CDR3 nucleotides: TGTGCTAGTGGTTTGGTGCTTCAGGACAGGACTGAAGCTTTCTTT.

This clonotype was seen a handful of times. The chain joins TRBV12-3 or TRBV12-4 to TRBJ2-5; D is ambiguous. The V and J ends lost 5 bases and 7 bases respectively, with 11 bases between them. The CDR3 contains 12 residues. CDR3: CASSGFLGTQYF. The CDR3 DNA is TGTGCCAGCAGTGGGTTTCTGGGGACCCAGTACTTC.

Only a few counts were recorded for this clonotype. The chain couples TRBV15 to TRBJ2-7; perhaps TRBD1 as D (6 bases). Trimming removed 4 bases from V and 4 bases from J, with 14 bases in between. CDR3 length: 14 amino acids. The V gene's germline CDR1 is LNHNV and CDR2 YYDKDF (reference sequence). CDR3 sequence (DNA): TGTGCCACCAGCAAGGGGACACTTCCATACGAGCAGTACTTC. Translated, it gives CATSKGTLPYEQYF.

At least ten counts were recorded for this clonotype. The CDR3 protein is CASRGLAANEQFF. CDR3 in DNA: TGTGCCAGCAGGGGACTAGCGGCCAATGAGCAGTTCTTC. The chain joins TRBV3-1 to TRBJ2-1, with 11 bases matching TRBD2. Germline loops: CDR1 LGHDT, CDR2 YNNKEL (reference sequence). The CDR3 spans 13 residues. V shed 6 bases and J 6 bases; nucleotides not matched to a gene: 1.